This T cell receptor beta chain derives from a study of OX40 agonist ivuxolimab in advanced cancers. General notes on the study: Ivuxolimab was a fully human IgG2 agonistic monoclonal antibody targeting the costimulatory receptor OX40 (CD134). The paper reports the monotherapy dose-escalation portion (N of about 54 patients) of the phase I ivuxolimab trial. Prior anti-PD-1, anti-PD-L1 or anti-CTLA-4 therapy was permitted, and checkpoint inhibitors had been received by 40% to 50% of dose-escalation patients. In the dose-escalation cohort, around four fifths of patients were male, and the mean age was approximately 60 years with a range of roughly 20 to 85. Of the approximately 50 dose-escalation patients, hepatocellular carcinoma was present in 19, melanoma in roughly 15, renal cell carcinoma in 9 and head and neck cancer in 9. The point of sequencing TCRbeta in the periphery was to test whether ivuxolimab changed TCR sequence diversity and drove clonal T-cell expansion. Three dose-escalation patients achieved partial responses, one with hepatocellular carcinoma and two with cutaneous melanoma. Intravenous ivuxolimab was administered to patients every 2 weeks at six dose levels: 0.01, 0.1, 0.3, 1.5, 3 and 10 mg/kg. Results the study describes overall, beyond this receptor: On average, CD8+ T cells showed more expanded clones than CD4+ T cells after ivuxolimab. Low levels of normalized T-cell clonal expansion were also seen in some patients who did not respond. In the 0.1-3.0 mg/kg groups, partial responders had among the lowest normalized peripheral clonal expansion, particularly in CD8+ T cells. Which antigens the clonally expanded peripheral T cells were specific for was not determined. Clonal expansion of both CD4+ and CD8+ blood T cells was observed from baseline to week 6 at doses 0.1 to 3.0 mg/kg.

Its CDR3 holds 14 amino acids, cysteine through phenylalanine. CDR3 DNA is the only sequence kept; it has 42 bases, read in frame from the first base. V loses 2 bases of germline sequence and J loses 12 bases, and the interval between the two ends is 20 bases. CDR1 and CDR2 are read off the germline V gene as SQVTM and ANQGSEA. Details on this clone: Its cognate antigen has yet to be identified. Within one base of it there is no much larger clone, and no base qualities were kept.

Patients with a history of autoimmune disease or receiving systemic immunosuppression were excluded from the trial. Peripheral blood for TCR sequencing was drawn from every dose cohort at baseline, at cycle 4 day 1 and at cycle 7 day 1. Samples came from an open-label, multicenter, first-in-human phase I dose-escalation trial of ivuxolimab. Adults with locally advanced or metastatic melanoma, renal cell carcinoma, hepatocellular carcinoma or head and neck squamous cell carcinoma were enrolled in the trial. CD4+ and CD8+ T cells were sorted separately from peripheral blood before TCR sequencing. Genomic DNA was isolated from the sorted cells so that the TCRbeta CDR3 region could be sequenced. TCRbeta CDR3 regions were sequenced using the immunoSEQ Assay. Imported from immuneACCESS, the table was reduced by TCRdb to in-frame sequences with V and J called. These copies leave out some clones; in studies compared against another copy, an unresolved V gene accounts for under half, and the cause of the remainder is not known. The sample table lists tens of thousands of clones, approximately 79% of them with a count of one. The ten largest clones capture about 1.7% of the sample.

Here the sequenced sample was CD4+ or CD8+ T cells sorted from blood, taken in a trial of the OX40 agonist ivuxolimab. The origin of this receptor is an adult with an advanced solid tumor such as melanoma, head and neck, liver or kidney cancer. The rearrangement joined TRBV29-1 to TRBJ2-1; the D gene could be TRBD1 or TRBD2, each one agreeing over 5 bases. For the CDR3, the sequence is CSVEQGPFGIGQFF. The bases read TGCAGCGTTGAACAGGGACCCTTTGGAATAGGGCAGTTCTTC.